Each of the 7 T cell receptor beta chains below was sequenced from the same sample in a study of blood T cells in healthy people across ages. A second PCR of 7 to 11 cycles used a sample-barcoded 5' primer and a J-beta primer mix. TCRdb redid the calling of the 5' RACE reads with MiXCR, one entry per CDR3 protein. The data contain 1.5 million to 2 million distinct CDR3 sequences, approximately 30% of them seen just once; the ten biggest clones take up more than 6%. What was sequenced was blood. The origin of the receptors is a woman aged 25 to 45 in good health.

Comment on this clonotype: The junction shows a germline mismatch at one end, possibly a read error. The CDR3 DNA reads as TGTGCCAACAGTTATAGTGGGGCAGATACGCAGTATTTT. Its protein product is CANSYSGADTQYF. The rearrangement links TRBV12-3 or TRBV12-4 to TRBJ2-3; D is undetermined. The CDR3 length is 13 residues.

This clonotype was counted only a few times. The rearrangement links TRBV6-5 to TRBJ2-7; no definite D call. V lost 8 bases, J lost 2 bases, and 7 bases lay in between. The CDR3 sequence is 11 residues long. CDR1 and CDR2 (germline): MNHEY, SVGAGI. The CDR3 DNA reads TGTGCCAGCGGAAACCCCTACGAGCAGTACTTC. It is translated as CASGNPYEQYF.

This clonotype was counted many times. The chain couples TRBV6-4 to TRBJ2-3; D gene uncertain. The V gene's germline CDR1 is MRHNA and CDR2 SNTAGT. Trimming cost V 4 bases and J 6 bases, with 11 bases left between them. CDR3 length: 13 amino acids. The CDR3 reads CASSVGLHDTQYF. The CDR3 bases are TGTGCCAGCAGTGTGGGCCTACACGATACGCAGTATTTT.

The CDR3: CSARVKDQVMYNEQFF. In nucleotides, the CDR3 is TGCAGTGCTAGAGTTAAGGACCAAGTGATGTACAATGAGCAGTTCTTC. This chain links TRBV20-1 with TRBJ2-1; D not resolved. Germline CDR1 is DFQATT and CDR2 is SNEGSKA (reference sequence). Trimming left V 1 base short and J 4 bases short, with 17 bases between. The CDR3 length is 16 residues.

There are many counts of this clonotype. The chain recombines TRBV7-3 with TRBJ2-1; D may correspond to TRBD1 or TRBD2 (6 bases each). The V end lost 0 bases, the J end lost 7 bases, and 10 bases lay between the germline ends. The CDR3 spans 14 residues. From germline, CDR1 is SGHTA and CDR2 FQGTGA. In DNA form, the CDR3 reads TGTGCCAGCAGCTTAACGGGGGGCAAGAATGAGCAGTTCTTC. It specifies CASSLTGGKNEQFF.

In this sample, this clonotype turned up many times. One end of the junction is discordant with germline, which a read error may explain. This chain uses TRBV2 with TRBJ2-6; 9 bases match TRBD1. Germline assignment: CDR1 SNHLY and CDR2 FYNNEI. The CDR3 is 14 residues long. The CDR3 nucleotides are TGCGCCAGCCGGACAGGGGCTGGGGCCAACGTCCTGACTTTC. Amino acid sequence: CASRTGAGANVLTF.

As concerns this clonotype: This may be a read error, as it is one base from a much larger clone. The genes are TRBV29-1 and TRBJ1-2; D call uncertain. The CDR3 consists of 13 residues. The germline gives CDR1 SQVTM, CDR2 ANQGSEA. CDR3: CNVEGGETYGYTF. The CDR3, as DNA: TGCAACGTTGAAGGCGGGGAGACATATGGCTACACCTTC.